One sample yielded the 26 T cell receptor beta chains listed below, sequenced in a study of OX40 agonist ivuxolimab in advanced cancers. Libraries were made using the immunoSEQ multiplex PCR assay. Drawn from immuneACCESS, this table holds only the in-frame rearrangements with V and J called that TCRdb kept. Clones are partly lost; checked studies trace under half to an unresolved V gene and leave the rest unexplained. The sample table holds 77,000 or so clones, of which under 95% were seen once. The ten largest clonotypes hold roughly a tenth of the sample. The sequencing here drew on CD4+ or CD8+ T cells sorted from blood, taken in a trial of the OX40 agonist ivuxolimab. The receptors derive from an adult with an advanced solid tumor such as melanoma, head and neck, liver or kidney cancer.

This rearrangement joins TRBV7-6 to TRBJ2-1; D unclear. Germline-derived CDR1 and CDR2 are SGHVS and FNYEAQ. With 5 bases removed from V and 4 bases from J, the gap between germline ends came to 6 bases. The CDR3 has 12 amino acids. This CDR3 is CASSELYNEQFF. As DNA, the CDR3 is TGTGCCAGCAGCGAACTTTACAATGAGCAGTTCTTC.

The chain combines TRBV6-5 with TRBJ2-7, with D unclear. V lost 5 bases, J lost 6 bases, and 14 bases lay in between. Germline CDR1 MNHEY, CDR2 SVGAGI. The CDR3 length is 13 residues. CDR3 sequence: CASSEEPFSEQYF. The CDR3 nucleotides read TGTGCCAGCAGTGAAGAACCTTTCTCCGAGCAGTACTTC.

V is TRBV7-9 and J is TRBJ1-5; maybe TRBD1 (5 bases). This CDR3 has 19 residues. Germline V gene sequence: CDR1 SEHNR, CDR2 FQNEAQ (reference sequence). Trimming removed 2 bases at V and 1 base at J, with 21 bases between. The CDR3 sequence: CASSLFGPGEPGSNQPQHF. The CDR3 coding sequence is TGTGCCAGCAGCTTATTTGGGCCCGGGGAGCCAGGGAGCAATCAGCCCCAGCATTTT.

The V call is TRBV5-1, the J call TRBJ2-7; TRBD2 aligns across 8 bases. The CDR3 contains 14 residues. J was trimmed by 2 bases and V by 4 bases; bases with no gene match: 5. CDR1 SGHRS and CDR2 YFSETQ come from the germline V gene. The CDR3 loop reads CASSARGGPYEQYF. For the CDR3, the DNA is TGCGCCAGCAGCGCCCGGGGGGGCCCCTACGAGCAGTACTTC.

The chain is built from TRBV5-1 and TRBJ1-2, with TRBD1 identical over 11 bases. The germline gives CDR1 SGHRS, CDR2 YFSETQ. Losses at the gene ends were 3 bases for V and 6 bases for J; bases not matched to a gene: 4. This CDR3 is 14 amino acids long. CDR3 sequence reads: CASSSWTGGDGYTF. The DNA for the CDR3 is TGCGCCAGCAGCTCCTGGACAGGGGGCGATGGCTACACCTTC. Looking up the rest from reference TRBV5-1 and TRBJ1-2 gives the full variable domain: KAGVTQTPRYLIKTRGQQVTLSCSPISGHRSVSWYQQTPGQGLQFLFEYFSETQRNKGNFPGRFSGRQFSNSRSEMNVSTLELGDSALYLCASSSWTGGDGYTFGSGTRLTVV.

The chain combines TRBV7-9 with TRBJ2-7; the match to TRBD2 covers 7 bases. J gave up 3 bases and V 7 bases, and 3 bases lay outside the gene matches. This CDR3 has 12 amino acids. Germline V gene data show CDR1 as SEHNR and CDR2 as FQNEAQ (reference sequence). CDR3 protein: CASTTGGYEQYF. For the CDR3, the DNA is TGTGCCAGCACCACGGGGGGCTACGAGCAGTACTTC. Using reference TRBV7-9 and TRBJ2-7 for the parts outside the CDR3, the full variable domain is DTGVSQNPRHKITKRGQNVTFRCDPISEHNRLYWYRQTLGQGPEFLTYFQNEAQLEKSRLLSDRFSAERPKGSFSTLEIQRTEQGDSAMYLCASTTGGYEQYFGPGTRLTVT.

This clone was seen only once. This chain uses TRBV4-3 with TRBJ1-2; D might be TRBD1 (5 bases). This CDR3 comprises 17 residues. V lost 1 base and J lost 4, with 19 bases in between. In germline, CDR1 is LGHNA, CDR2 YSLEER. DNA for the CDR3: TGCGCCAGCAGCCAAGGAGTTCTTTTGACAGACTTCTATGGCTACACCTTC. Its translation: CASSQGVLLTDFYGYTF.

This clone is categorized as medium-sized. This rearrangement joins TRBV5-1 to TRBJ1-6; the match to TRBD1 covers 7 bases. This CDR3 region has 15 residues. Losses at the gene ends were 3 bases for V and 8 bases for J; bases not matched to a gene: 8. The germline V gene encodes CDR1 SGHRS and CDR2 YFSETQ. The CDR3, as DNA: TGCGCCAGCAGCTATTTGACAGGGAATGATTCACCCCTCCACTTT. Translation: CASSYLTGNDSPLHF.

The chain is built from TRBV7-9 and TRBJ2-1; D is ambiguous. Germline CDR1 is SEHNR and CDR2 is FQNEAQ (reference sequence). CDR3 size: 12 residues. V shed 1 base and J shed 10 bases, with 8 bases lying between them. The chain's CDR3 is CASSLEGWEQFF. The DNA of the CDR3 is TGTGCCAGCAGCTTAGAAGGGTGGGAGCAGTTCTTC.

This chain uses TRBV5-1 with TRBJ2-7, with 9 positions matching TRBD1. In germline, CDR1 is SGHRS, CDR2 YFSETQ. The CDR3 has 14 amino acids. After removal of 4 bases from V and 4 bases from J, the junction contained 6 bases not matched to a gene. CDR3: CASSDPGQGYEQYF. The CDR3 DNA reads as TGCGCCAGCAGCGACCCGGGACAGGGTTACGAGCAGTACTTC.

V gene TRBV25-1 combines with J gene TRBJ1-4; maybe TRBD1 (6 bases). CDR1 and CDR2 (germline): MGHDK, SYGVNS. This CDR3 contains 16 residues. V lost 4 bases and J 3 bases, leaving 15 bases between the germline ends. This CDR3 reads CASSASRDNPNEKLFF. The DNA for the CDR3 is TGTGCCAGCAGTGCGTCCCGGGACAATCCTAATGAAAAACTGTTTTTT. The full variable domain, its missing parts supplied by reference TRBV25-1 and TRBJ1-4, is EADIYQTPRYLVIGTGKKITLECSQTMGHDKMYWYQQDPGMELHLIHYSYGVNSTEKGDLSSESTVSRIRTEHFPLTLESARPSHTSQYLCASSASRDNPNEKLFFGSGTQLSVL.

In its sample, this clone was seen a few times. This chain joins TRBV7-9 and TRBJ1-5; TRBD1 might be the D (6 bases). The V gene lost 7 bases and the J gene lost 4 bases, with 11 bases spanning the gap. Germline CDR1 and CDR2: SEHNR and FQNEAQ (reference sequence). The CDR3 consists of 13 residues. CDR3 protein: CASKRGGNQPQHF. For the CDR3, the DNA is TGTGCCAGCAAAAGGGGGGGTAATCAGCCCCAGCATTTT.

The V call is TRBV4-1, the J call TRBJ2-7; 7 bases map to TRBD1. Germline V CDR1 and CDR2: MGHRA, YSYEKL. This CDR3 region has 15 residues. V trimming: 4 bases; J trimming: 3 bases; junction bases outside the gene matches: 9. The DNA for the CDR3 is TGCGCCAGCAGCCCCCTAAGAGGGGGCGGCTACGAGCAGTACTTC. Amino acids: CASSPLRGGGYEQYF.

This sequence joins TRBV11-2 and TRBJ2-1; D is undetermined. CDR1 SGHAT and CDR2 FQNNGV come from the germline V gene. With 5 bases removed from V and 7 bases from J, the gap between germline ends came to 12 bases. The CDR3 runs 13 residues. CDR3 sequence: CASSLGYSNEQFF. As DNA, the CDR3 is TGTGCCAGCAGCCTCGGGTACTCTAATGAGCAGTTCTTC.

The rearrangement links TRBV7-2 to TRBJ1-2; D may be TRBD1 (5 bases). Germline CDR1 reads SGHTA; CDR2 reads FQGNSA. This CDR3 has 17 amino acids. Trimming stripped 6 bases from V and 3 bases from J, with 23 bases between. The CDR3 reads CASRNPGGLLSDYGYTF. CDR3 bases: TGTGCCAGCAGAAATCCCGGGGGTCTACTCTCGGACTATGGCTACACCTTC.

This sequence joins TRBV6-1 and TRBJ2-7; 8 positions match TRBD1. Germline trimming cut 4 bases from V and 2 bases from J; bases unmatched to any gene: 4. Looked up from germline, CDR1 is MNHNS and CDR2 is SASEGT. This CDR3 contains 14 residues. CDR3 sequence: CASSGGQGPYEQYF. The DNA of the CDR3 is TGTGCCAGCAGTGGAGGACAGGGACCCTACGAGCAGTACTTC.

The V gene is TRBV6-5, the J gene TRBJ1-1; 7 positions match TRBD1. V shed 8 bases, J shed 3 bases, and the junction held 6 bases outside the gene matches. This CDR3 is built from 13 residues. Per the germline V gene, CDR1 is MNHEY and CDR2 is SVGAGI. In nucleotides, the CDR3 is TGTGCCAGCGCCCTCACAGGGGACACTGAAGCTTTCTTT. Translation gives CASALTGDTEAFF.

The genes are TRBV7-9 and TRBJ2-3; D is ambiguous. Germline V CDR1 and CDR2: SEHNR, FQNEAQ (reference sequence). Trimming stripped 8 bases from V and 2 bases from J, with 2 bases between. The CDR3 runs to 10 residues. This CDR3 reads CASYTDTQYF. CDR3 DNA: TGTGCCAGCTACACAGATACGCAGTATTTT. Looking up the rest from reference TRBV7-9 and TRBJ2-3 gives the full variable domain: DTGVSQNPRHKITKRGQNVTFRCDPISEHNRLYWYRQTLGQGPEFLTYFQNEAQLEKSRLLSDRFSAERPKGSFSTLEIQRTEQGDSAMYLCASYTDTQYFGPGTRLTVL.

This rearrangement joins TRBV11-2 to TRBJ2-1; 10 bases agree with TRBD1. The V and J ends lost 5 bases and 2 bases, in that order; junction bases with no gene match: 12. Germline CDR1 is SGHAT and CDR2 is FQNNGV. The CDR3 sequence is 18 residues long. CDR3 in amino acids: CASSTHPPGQGTYNEQFF. DNA of the CDR3: TGTGCCAGCAGCACCCACCCCCCGGGACAGGGGACCTACAATGAGCAGTTCTTC.

This clone appeared once. The rearrangement joins TRBV12-5 to TRBJ2-7; TRBD2 matches 9 bases. The CDR3 consists of 15 residues. The ends lost 7 bases at V and 4 bases at J; junction bases unmatched: 11. Germline V lookup: CDR1 LGHNT, CDR2 FRNRAP. This CDR3 reads CASALSSGGIYEQYF. The CDR3 DNA sequence: TGTGCTAGTGCTCTCTCCAGCGGGGGGATTTACGAGCAGTACTTC.

The chain has TRBV9 and TRBJ1-1; D may be TRBD1 (6 bases). The CDR3 length is 12 residues. Germline V gives CDR1 SGDLS, CDR2 YYNGEE. V gave up 6 bases and J gave up 2 bases, with 8 bases separating them. CDR3 region: CASKGGNTEAFF. The DNA of the CDR3 is TGTGCCAGCAAAGGGGGAAACACTGAAGCTTTCTTT.

This rearrangement joins TRBV27 to TRBJ1-1; D not resolved. V was pared by 4 bases and J by 0 bases, with 6 bases between. This CDR3 has 13 residues. Germline V gives CDR1 MNHEY, CDR2 SMNVEV (reference sequence). For the CDR3, the DNA is TGTGCCAGCAGTTACGGGTTGAACACTGAAGCTTTCTTT. Its protein is CASSYGLNTEAFF.

The J gene is TRBJ1-1, the V gene TRBV30; D ambiguous. The CDR3 contains 13 residues. CDR1 and CDR2 (germline): GTSNPN, SVGIG (reference sequence). The V and J ends lost 0 bases and 4 bases respectively, with 9 bases between them. The CDR3 here is CAWSVLRGTEAFF. CDR3 DNA: TGTGCCTGGAGTGTACTGAGAGGCACTGAAGCTTTCTTT.

This clone is a singleton in its sample. The chain links TRBV7-9 to TRBJ1-1; D might be TRBD1 (6 bases). CDR1 and CDR2 (germline): SEHNR, FQNEAQ (reference sequence). The CDR3 totals 15 residues. V was trimmed by 2 bases and J by 3 bases, leaving 13 bases between them. For the CDR3, the DNA is TGTGCCAGCAGCTTATTGCCAGGGGCACACACTGAAGCTTTCTTT. Its translation is CASSLLPGAHTEAFF.

The chain has TRBV12-5 and TRBJ1-2; a possible D gene is TRBD1 (6 bases). CDR1 and CDR2 from the germline V gene are LGHNT and FRNRAP. V shed 0 bases and J shed 4 bases, with 15 bases lying between them. The CDR3 has 16 residues. CDR3: CASGLVDGTLPYGYTF. DNA for the CDR3: TGTGCTAGTGGTTTGGTTGACGGGACACTACCCTATGGCTACACCTTC.

The chain carries TRBV4-3 and TRBJ1-3, with D uncertain. Trimming shortened V by 2 bases and J by 0 bases, and 8 bases separated the two germline ends. Germline V CDR1 and CDR2: LGHNA, YSLEER. CDR3 size: 15 residues. CDR3 DNA: TGCGCCAGCAGCCAACGCGACGGCTCTGGAAACACCATATATTTT. Translation gives CASSQRDGSGNTIYF.